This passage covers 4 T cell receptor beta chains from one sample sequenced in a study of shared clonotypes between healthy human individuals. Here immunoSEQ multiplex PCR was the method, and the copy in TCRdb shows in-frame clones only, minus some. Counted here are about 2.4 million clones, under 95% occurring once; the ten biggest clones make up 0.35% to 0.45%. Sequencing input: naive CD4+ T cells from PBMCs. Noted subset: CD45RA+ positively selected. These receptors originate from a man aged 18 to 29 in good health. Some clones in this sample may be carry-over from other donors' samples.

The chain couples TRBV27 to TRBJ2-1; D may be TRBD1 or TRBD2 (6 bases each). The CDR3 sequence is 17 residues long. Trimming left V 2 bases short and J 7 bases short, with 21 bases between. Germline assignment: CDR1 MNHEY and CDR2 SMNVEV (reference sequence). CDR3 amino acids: CASSLRDFSPGVNEQFF. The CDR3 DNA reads TGTGCCAGCAGTTTAAGGGACTTCTCACCAGGGGTAAATGAGCAGTTCTTC.

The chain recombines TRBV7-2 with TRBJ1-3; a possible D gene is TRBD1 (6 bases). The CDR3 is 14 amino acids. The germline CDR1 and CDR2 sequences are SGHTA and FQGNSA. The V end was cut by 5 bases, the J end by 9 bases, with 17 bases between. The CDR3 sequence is CASSLTQGVGTIYF. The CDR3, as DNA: TGTGCCAGCAGCCTAACACAGGGTGTAGGCACCATATATTTT.

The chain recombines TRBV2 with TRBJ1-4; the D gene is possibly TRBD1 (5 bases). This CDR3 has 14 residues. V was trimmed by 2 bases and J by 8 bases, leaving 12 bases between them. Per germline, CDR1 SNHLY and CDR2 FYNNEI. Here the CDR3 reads CASSESGRGEKLFF. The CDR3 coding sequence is TGTGCCAGCAGTGAATCAGGGAGAGGGGAAAAACTGTTTTTT. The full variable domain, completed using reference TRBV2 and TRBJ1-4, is EPEVTQTPSHQVTQMGQEVILRCVPISNHLYFYWYRQILGQKVEFLVSFYNNEISEKSEIFDDQFSVERPDGSNFTLKIRSTKLEDSAMYFCASSESGRGEKLFFGSGTQLSVL.

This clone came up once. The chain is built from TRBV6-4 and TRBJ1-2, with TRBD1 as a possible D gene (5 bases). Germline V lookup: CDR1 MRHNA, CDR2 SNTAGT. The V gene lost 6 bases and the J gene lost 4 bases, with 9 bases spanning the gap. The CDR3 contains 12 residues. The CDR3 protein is CASRTAIYGYTF. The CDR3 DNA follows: TGTGCCAGCAGGACAGCAATCTATGGCTACACCTTC.